This passage covers 15 T cell receptor beta chains from one sample sequenced in a study of T cells after yellow fever vaccination. TCRdb re-called the 5' RACE reads with MiXCR, one entry per CDR3 protein. The sample holds under 550,000 distinct CDR3 sequences, around a fifth seen once. The sample in question was PBMCs, obtained 21 days after the first yellow fever vaccination. The receptor set was obtained from a man between 18 and 35 years old who received the YFV17D yellow fever vaccine.

The rearrangement uses TRBV6-2 or TRBV6-3 and TRBJ2-3; D is perhaps TRBD2 (5 bases). The CDR3 totals 13 residues. The germline V gene encodes CDR1 MNHEY and CDR2 SVGEGT. V dropped 6 bases and J dropped 10 bases, with 17 bases sitting between them. CDR3 coding DNA: TGTGCCAGCAGCCTGATGAGACTACAACCGCAGTATTTT. This gives the protein CASSLMRLQPQYF.

This rearrangement joins TRBV9 to TRBJ2-1, with D unresolved. The length of the CDR3 is 15 residues. From germline, CDR1 is SGDLS and CDR2 YYNGEE. The germline V and J ends were trimmed by 0 bases and 7 bases, with 14 bases remaining between them. CDR3 residues: CASSVVPALANEQFF. The DNA of the CDR3 is TGTGCCAGCAGCGTAGTTCCGGCCCTCGCGAATGAGCAGTTCTTC.

This chain joins TRBV7-2 and TRBJ2-7; D is ambiguous. V lost 2 bases and J 1 base, leaving 21 bases between the germline ends. This CDR3 spans 18 amino acids. The germline V gene encodes CDR1 SGHTA and CDR2 FQGNSA. The CDR3 spells CASSLPGQDTPYSYEQYF. The CDR3 bases are TGTGCCAGCAGCTTACCGGGTCAAGACACTCCTTATTCCTACGAGCAGTACTTC.

As DNA, the CDR3 is TGCAGTGCCCACCCTACTAGCGGGGGGGCCAAAGATACGCAGTATTTT. It encodes CSAHPTSGGAKDTQYF. V and J are TRBV20-1 and TRBJ2-3; 13 nucleotides match TRBD2. V lost 6 bases, J lost 5 bases, and 11 bases stayed unmatched. Germline assignment: CDR1 DFQATT and CDR2 SNEGSKA (reference sequence). The CDR3 consists of 16 residues.

This clonotype has just a few counts. This chain joins TRBV4-3 and TRBJ1-6; D not certain. There are 15 residues in the CDR3. Germline V gives CDR1 LGHNA, CDR2 YSLEER. Trimming stripped 6 bases from V and 6 bases from J, with 15 bases between. The CDR3 here is CASRHREGGNSPLHF. CDR3 in DNA: TGCGCCAGCAGGCACCGGGAAGGTGGTAATTCACCCCTCCACTTT.

This chain connects TRBV20-1 to TRBJ2-3; 8 nucleotides line up with TRBD2. Germline CDR1 is DFQATT and CDR2 is SNEGSKA (reference sequence). This CDR3 region has 14 residues. This chain's CDR3 is CSPGTSVRADTQYF. DNA for the CDR3: TGCAGCCCCGGGACTAGTGTTCGCGCAGATACGCAGTATTTT.

In DNA form, the CDR3 reads TGTGCCAGCAGCTTAACTGGGGGTCACAATGAGCAGTTCTTC. Its translation is CASSLTGGHNEQFF. The chain carries TRBV7-3 and TRBJ2-1; D tentatively reads TRBD1 or TRBD2 (5 bases each). The germline V gene has CDR1 SGHTA and CDR2 FQGTGA. This CDR3 contains 14 residues. Trimming left V 0 bases short and J 5 bases short, with 8 bases between.

The chain has TRBV5-6 and TRBJ1-2, with a possible D match to TRBD1 (6 bases). The CDR3 is 14 amino acids. CDR1 and CDR2 from the germline V gene are SGHDT and YYEEEE. Between the trimmed V and J ends, which lost 2 bases and 4 bases, there was a span of 12 bases. CDR3 nucleotides: TGTGCCAGCAGCTTCCAAGGGGGTAGCTATGGCTACACCTTC. Translating gives CASSFQGGSYGYTF.

The J gene is TRBJ1-6, the V gene TRBV7-3, with a weak D call TRBD1 (5 bases). V lost 4 bases and J lost 6, with 13 bases in between. Germline V gene data show CDR1 as SGHTA and CDR2 as FQGTGA. CDR3 length: 15 amino acids. CDR3: CASSSGPRTNSPLHF. The CDR3 nucleotides are TGTGCCAGCAGCTCGGGACCGAGAACTAATTCACCCCTCCACTTT. The full variable domain, completed using reference TRBV7-3 and TRBJ1-6, is GAGVSQTPSNKVTEKGKYVELRCDPISGHTALYWYRQSLGQGPEFLIYFQGTGAADDSGLPNDRFFAVRPEGSVSTLKIQRTERGDSAVYLCASSSGPRTNSPLHFGNGTRLTVT.

A few counts support this clonotype. The chain couples TRBV4-1 to TRBJ2-3, with TRBD1 matching over 10 bases. J was trimmed by 7 bases and V by 0 bases; bases with no gene match: 1. Germline values: CDR1 MGHRA, CDR2 YSYEKL. The length of the CDR3 is 14 residues. The CDR3 bases are TGCGCCAGCAGCCAAGAGGACAGGGGGTATACGCAGTATTTT. Its translation: CASSQEDRGYTQYF.

This clonotype was seen a few times. J is TRBJ2-7 and V is TRBV4-3, with 9 nucleotides matching TRBD2. The V gene's germline CDR1 is LGHNA and CDR2 YSLEER. V lost 0 bases, J lost 4 bases, and 1 base stayed unmatched. The CDR3 contains 14 residues. CDR3 in DNA: TGCGCCAGCAGCCAAGAGCTAGCGGGGTACGAGCAGTACTTC. Translation gives CASSQELAGYEQYF.

The chain employs TRBV10-3 and TRBJ2-7, with 8 bases matching TRBD1. In germline, CDR1 is ENHRY, CDR2 SYGVKD. V lost 10 bases to trimming and J lost 7 bases; unmatched junction nucleotides: 6. The CDR3 is made up of 11 amino acids. For the CDR3, the DNA is TGTGCCACTCGACAGGGGCGGGAGCAGTACGTC. It is translated as CATRQGREQYV.

This clonotype has more than one count but fewer than ten. The chain combines TRBV7-6 with TRBJ1-2, with TRBD1 matching over 9 bases. Germline loops: CDR1 SGHVS, CDR2 FNYEAQ. This CDR3 has 15 residues. The V and J ends lost 5 bases and 4 bases, in that order; junction bases with no gene match: 8. CDR3 residues: CASSRTGEGIYGYTF. Here the CDR3 DNA reads TGTGCCAGCAGCCGGACAGGGGAGGGGATCTATGGCTACACCTTC.

The table lists this clonotype with a few counts. This chain joins TRBV23-1 and TRBJ2-5, with unresolved D. TRBV23-1 is recorded as an ORF, its role being uncertain. V shed 0 bases and J shed 4 bases, with 15 bases lying between them. The CDR3 runs to 16 residues. In nucleotides, the CDR3 is TGCGCCAGCAGTCAATCCGGACGACGGAGCCGAGAGACCCAGTACTTC. It translates to CASSQSGRRSRETQYF.

This chain joins TRBV5-5 and TRBJ2-7, with unresolved D. V shed 4 bases and J shed 10 bases, with 21 bases lying between them. CDR1 is SGHKS, CDR2 YYEKEE, per germline (reference sequence). This CDR3 has 14 amino acids. The CDR3 is CASSPTGSPMEQYF. The CDR3 nucleotides are TGTGCCAGCAGCCCGACGGGTTCACCTATGGAACAGTACTTC. The entire variable domain, with the rest obtained from reference TRBV5-5 and TRBJ2-7, is as follows: DAGVTQSPTHLIKTRGQQVTLRCSPISGHKSVSWYQQVLGQGPQFIFQYYEKEERGRGNFPDRFSARQFPNYSSELNVNALLLGDSALYLCASSPTGSPMEQYFGPGTRLTVT.